The 26 T cell receptor beta chains below all came from one sample that was sequenced in a study of CD8 T cells in ankylosing spondylitis. A single record per CDR3 protein comes from TCRdb applying MiXCR to the 5' RACE reads. The data contain around 150,000 distinct CDR3 sequences, about 18% of them seen just once; the ten biggest clones take up about 8%. The specimen was blood, either unsorted or a sorted T cell fraction (not recorded which). The receptors here all came from a male donor with ankylosing spondylitis or in good health (not recorded which).

This clonotype has only a few counts. V is TRBV29-1 and J is TRBJ1-1; possibly TRBD1 for D (5 bases). The V end was cut by 3 bases, the J end by 4 bases, with 9 bases between. The CDR3 length is 12 residues. Germline V lookup: CDR1 SQVTM, CDR2 ANQGSEA. CDR3 DNA sequence: TGCAGCGTTGAGGAGGGGCTCACTGAAGCTTTCTTT. Residues: CSVEEGLTEAFF.

The rearrangement uses TRBV20-1 and TRBJ2-5, with D uncertain. V lost 5 bases, J lost 3 bases, and 4 bases lay in between. The V gene's germline CDR1 is DFQATT and CDR2 SNEGSKA (reference sequence). The CDR3 runs to 10 residues. CDR3 sequence (DNA): TGCAGTGCTTTGAAAGAGACCCAGTACTTC. This encodes CSALKETQYF.

The rearrangement joins TRBV6-2 or TRBV6-3 to TRBJ1-5; 7 bases align to TRBD1. The CDR3 has 15 residues. In germline, CDR1 is MNHEY, CDR2 SVGEGT. Trimming removed 2 bases from V and 5 bases from J; junction bases left unmatched: 6. CDR3 sequence (DNA): TGTGCCAGCAGTTACACGGGACAGTATTATCAGCCCCAGCATTTT. It yields the protein CASSYTGQYYQPQHF.

This clonotype was detected a few times. The chain couples TRBV5-4 to TRBJ2-1; D remains ambiguous. Trimming removed 1 base at V and 7 bases at J, with 6 bases between. Germline V CDR1 and CDR2: SGHNT, YYREEE (reference sequence). The CDR3 runs to 12 residues. The CDR3 DNA reads TGTGCCAGCAGCTTGCGCACGAATGAGCAGTTCTTC. It encodes CASSLRTNEQFF.

This clonotype occurred many times. This CDR3 reads CASSEAPSGDQVTQYF. CDR3 sequence (DNA): TGTGCCAGCAGTGAAGCTCCTAGCGGGGATCAGGTGACCCAGTACTTC. The rearrangement links TRBV2 to TRBJ2-5; 9 bases fit TRBD2. The trim removed 0 bases at V and 7 bases at J, leaving 9 bases unmatched. Germline CDR1 SNHLY, CDR2 FYNNEI. The CDR3 sequence is 16 residues long.

In this sample, this clonotype turned up many times. The chain uses TRBV20-1 and TRBJ1-1; 8 bases map to TRBD1. Germline V CDR1 and CDR2: DFQATT, SNEGSKA (reference sequence). The ends lost 6 bases at V and 6 bases at J; junction bases unmatched: 3. The CDR3 sequence is 11 residues long. CDR3 bases: TGCAGTGCACAGACAGGGGCTGAAGCTTTCTTT. It encodes CSAQTGAEAFF.

This clonotype appeared many times. V usage is TRBV2 and J usage is TRBJ1-1; 11 bases match TRBD1. The CDR3 is made up of 15 amino acids. Germline assignment: CDR1 SNHLY and CDR2 FYNNEI. Trimming at V came to 9 bases and at J to 4 bases, leaving 10 bases not matched to a gene. For the CDR3, the DNA is TGTGCCAGTACCCGGGGGGGGACAGGGGGCACTGAAGCTTTCTTT. Its protein product is CASTRGGTGGTEAFF.

The chain uses TRBV18 and TRBJ2-1; 10 positions match TRBD2. The CDR3 is 16 residues long. V dropped 2 bases and J dropped 3; count of bases not matched to a gene: 4. Looked up from germline, CDR1 is KGHSH and CDR2 is LQKENI. CDR3 loop: CASSPSLAGDYNEQFF. CDR3 nucleotide sequence: TGTGCCAGCTCACCATCGCTAGCGGGGGACTACAATGAGCAGTTCTTC.

The V call is TRBV10-3, the J call TRBJ2-1; 9 bases fit TRBD2. The germline V gene has CDR1 ENHRY and CDR2 SYGVKD. The CDR3 sequence is 15 residues long. Trimming at V came to 10 bases and at J to 5 bases, leaving 12 bases not matched to a gene. CDR3 protein: CATTAGLAGNNEQFF. The DNA of the CDR3 is TGTGCCACCACTGCGGGCCTAGCGGGGAACAATGAGCAGTTCTTC.

This chain connects TRBV7-8 to TRBJ1-1, with unresolved D. V lost 5 bases, J lost 7 bases, and 20 bases lay in between. CDR3 length: 15 amino acids. Germline V gene sequence: CDR1 SGHVS, CDR2 FQNEAQ. The CDR3 sequence: CASSTLSLGGGEAFF. As DNA, the CDR3 is TGTGCCAGCAGCACCCTGTCATTGGGAGGCGGTGAAGCTTTCTTT.

The rearrangement links TRBV5-5 to TRBJ2-2; perhaps TRBD1 as D (6 bases). Looked up from germline, CDR1 is SGHKS and CDR2 is YYEKEE (reference sequence). Trimming cost V 5 bases and J 1 base, with 15 bases left between them. CDR3 length: 16 amino acids. The CDR3 region is CASRHTWGQNTGELFF. The CDR3 DNA follows: TGTGCCAGCAGACACACTTGGGGACAGAACACCGGGGAGCTGTTTTTT.

This clonotype was seen ten or more times. The genes are TRBV28 and TRBJ2-7, with D tentatively TRBD1 (6 bases). Germline V gene sequence: CDR1 MDHEN, CDR2 SYDVKM. CDR3 length: 13 residues. V lost 6 bases and J lost 1, with 10 bases in between. CDR3 DNA: TGTGCCAGCAGGACGGACAGTTCCTACGAGCAGTACTTC. Protein product: CASRTDSSYEQYF. Complete variable domain (other parts from reference TRBV28 and TRBJ2-7): DVKVTQSSRYLVKRTGEKVFLECVQDMDHENMFWYRQDPGLGLRLIYFSYDVKMKEKGDIPEGYSVSREKKERFSLILESASTNQTSMYLCASRTDSSYEQYFGPGTRLTVT.

This clonotype has a count of ten or more. The chain combines TRBV5-1 with TRBJ2-1; D gene unclear. The germline CDR1 and CDR2 sequences are SGHRS and YFSETQ. CDR3 length equals 15 residues. V gave up 0 bases and J gave up 1 base, with 8 bases separating them. Here the CDR3 reads CASSLGDTSYNEQFF. The CDR3 coding sequence is TGCGCCAGCAGCTTGGGAGACACGTCCTACAATGAGCAGTTCTTC.

The chain is built from TRBV6-1 and TRBJ2-1; possibly TRBD1 for D (6 bases). This CDR3 contains 15 residues. The germline V gene has CDR1 MNHNS and CDR2 SASEGT. Trimming left V 6 bases short and J 0 bases short, with 12 bases between. The CDR3 is CASRSDRSSYNEQFF. In DNA form, the CDR3 reads TGTGCCAGCAGGAGCGACAGGAGCTCCTACAATGAGCAGTTCTTC.

J is TRBJ1-1 and V is TRBV7-6, with D perhaps matching TRBD1 (6 bases). V was cut by 5 bases and J by 4 bases, with 20 bases left in between. Germline lookup yields CDR1 SGHVS and CDR2 FNYEAQ. The CDR3 covers 16 residues. CDR3 residues: CASSQIHGTFSTEAFF. In DNA form, the CDR3 reads TGTGCCAGCAGCCAAATTCACGGGACATTCAGCACTGAAGCTTTCTTT.

Comments on this clonotype: One junction end does not reproduce the germline sequence, and a read error may be involved. The genes are TRBV6-1 and TRBJ2-3; D remains ambiguous. The CDR3 is 16 residues long. The germline V gene has CDR1 MNHNS and CDR2 SASEGT. CDR3: CASSGPGGGVTDAQYF. CDR3 DNA sequence: TGTGCCAGCAGTGGACCCGGTGGCGGAGTCACAGATGCGCAGTATTTT.

This clonotype was counted at least ten times. The CDR3 spells CASSLLVGPNTEAFF. CDR3 nucleotides: TGCGCCAGCAGCTTGTTGGTAGGCCCGAACACTGAAGCTTTCTTT. The chain is built from TRBV5-1 and TRBJ1-1; D unresolved. Trimming left V 1 base short and J 1 base short, with 11 bases between. The CDR3 is 15 residues long. Per the germline V gene, CDR1 is SGHRS and CDR2 is YFSETQ.

This clonotype has only a few counts. V and J are TRBV7-2 and TRBJ1-1; unclear D gene. Per the germline V gene, CDR1 is SGHTA and CDR2 is FQGNSA. The CDR3 is 15 residues long. The ends were cut back, 0 bases at V and 1 base at J, with 9 bases in the middle. The CDR3 region is CASSLARGTNTEAFF. For the CDR3, the DNA is TGTGCCAGCAGCTTAGCGCGGGGAACGAACACTGAAGCTTTCTTT.

This clonotype was seen repeatedly, ten times or more. The V call is TRBV10-3, the J call TRBJ2-1, with 10 bases identical to TRBD2. J was trimmed by 4 bases and V by 10 bases; bases with no gene match: 4. This CDR3 is 13 amino acids long. CDR1 and CDR2 from the germline V gene are ENHRY and SYGVKD. The CDR3 sequence: CATRTSGYNEQFF. CDR3 coding DNA: TGTGCCACCCGGACTAGCGGTTACAATGAGCAGTTCTTC.

This clonotype was picked up many times. The rearrangement joins TRBV28 to TRBJ1-2; no definite D call. CDR3 size: 12 residues. V lost 1 base and J 6 bases, leaving 6 bases between the germline ends. Germline V lookup: CDR1 MDHEN, CDR2 SYDVKM. In DNA form, the CDR3 reads TGTGCCAGCAGTTTATCAGGAGATGGCTACACCTTC. Residues: CASSLSGDGYTF.

The chain links TRBV6-1 to TRBJ2-2; 13 bases fit TRBD2. The CDR3 has 17 residues. Looked up from germline, CDR1 is MNHNS and CDR2 is SASEGT. Trimming removed 5 bases from V and 7 bases from J; junction bases left unmatched: 10. This CDR3 reads CASSRILAGGPGGELFF. The CDR3 region has the DNA TGTGCCAGCAGTCGAATACTAGCGGGAGGGCCAGGCGGGGAGCTGTTTTTT.

This clonotype was picked up many times. This chain joins TRBV30 and TRBJ2-7, with D perhaps assigned TRBD1 or TRBD2 (5 bases each). Germline values: CDR1 GTSNPN, CDR2 SVGIG (reference sequence). The CDR3 has 12 residues. Trimming left V 5 bases short and J 8 bases short, with 16 bases between. This CDR3 is CAWFRDDAKQYF. CDR3 bases: TGTGCCTGGTTCCGGGACGACGCAAAGCAGTACTTC.

This clonotype was observed at least ten times. The chain has TRBV12-3 or TRBV12-4 and TRBJ2-5; 9 bases are shared with TRBD1. The CDR3 length is 14 residues. The J segment lost 4 bases and the V segment lost 5 bases, leaving 5 bases of the junction unmatched. The DNA for the CDR3 is TGTGCCAGCAGTCCACAGGGGGCCTTAGAGACCCAGTACTTC. Translating gives CASSPQGALETQYF.

In its sample, this clonotype was seen many times. The rearrangement joins TRBV29-1 to TRBJ1-6; unclear D gene. Trimming cost V 7 bases and J 10 bases, with 14 bases left between them. The germline gives CDR1 SQVTM, CDR2 ANQGSEA. The CDR3 has 12 amino acids. CDR3 coding DNA: TGCAGCGCTGGCTCTCAAGAGTCACCCCTCCACTTT. Its translation: CSAGSQESPLHF.

At least ten counts were recorded for this clonotype. The CDR3 bases are TGTGCCAGCAGGGGACATGGGGCAGGGTTCTATGGCTACACCTTC. Residues: CASRGHGAGFYGYTF. This chain links TRBV12-3 or TRBV12-4 with TRBJ1-2, with a possible D match to TRBD1 (6 bases). The CDR3 length is 15 residues. Deletions cut 6 bases from V and 4 bases from J, with 18 bases between.

Remarks on this clonotype: Since a much larger clone is just one base distant, this may be a read error. The chain couples TRBV3-2 to TRBJ1-5; TRBD1, as called in the table, went unchecked against the DNA. TRBV3-2 is a documented pseudogene. The CDR3 has 19 amino acids. The CDR3 DNA follows: TGTGCCAGCTGCCACGGCCCGGGACAAAGAGGAGCCTTCAATCAGCCCCAGCATTTT. Translation gives CASCHGPGQRGAFNQPQHF.